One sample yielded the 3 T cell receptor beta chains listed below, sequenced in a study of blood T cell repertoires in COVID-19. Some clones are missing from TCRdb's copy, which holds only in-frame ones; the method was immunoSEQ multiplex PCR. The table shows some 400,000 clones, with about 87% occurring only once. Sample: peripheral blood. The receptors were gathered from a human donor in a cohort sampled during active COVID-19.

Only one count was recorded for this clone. CDR3 nucleotide sequence: TGTGCCAGCAGTTTCCCCCTAGCGGGAGGTAGTGACACCGGGGAGCTGTTTTTT. Protein: CASSFPLAGGSDTGELFF. V usage is TRBV28 and J usage is TRBJ2-2; TRBD2 aligns across 11 bases. CDR3 length: 18 residues. V was clipped by 3 bases and J by 3 bases; unmatched bases: 9. CDR1 and CDR2 (germline): MDHEN, SYDVKM.

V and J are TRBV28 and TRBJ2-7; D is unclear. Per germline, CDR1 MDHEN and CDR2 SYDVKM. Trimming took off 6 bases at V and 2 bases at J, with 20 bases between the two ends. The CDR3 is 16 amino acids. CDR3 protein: CASSPPKTLPTYEQYF. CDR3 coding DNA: TGTGCCAGCAGCCCTCCCAAGACTCTACCTACCTACGAGCAGTACTTC.

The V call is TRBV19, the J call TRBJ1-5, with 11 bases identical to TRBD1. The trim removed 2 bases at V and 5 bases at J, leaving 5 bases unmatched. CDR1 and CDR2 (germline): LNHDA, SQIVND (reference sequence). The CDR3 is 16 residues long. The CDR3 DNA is TGTGCCAGTAGTATATTAGGACAGGGGGCGGATCAGCCCCAGCATTTT. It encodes CASSILGQGADQPQHF. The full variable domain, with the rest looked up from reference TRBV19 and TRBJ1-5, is DGGITQSPKYLFRKEGQNVTLSCEQNLNHDAMYWYRQDPGQGLRLIYYSQIVNDFQKGDIAEGYSVSREKKESFPLTVTSAQKNPTAFYLCASSILGQGADQPQHFGDGTRLSIL.